This passage covers 14 T cell receptor beta chains from one sample sequenced in a study of cytomegalovirus exposure and HLA in healthy donors. Measured with immunoSEQ multiplex PCR; TCRdb has only the in-frame clones, and not every one. The table lists around 200,000 clones, 80% to 85% of them singletons. The material sequenced was PBMCs. Receptor source: a woman between 18 and 29 years old in good health and CMV-seropositive.

The chain combines TRBV7-2 with TRBJ2-7, with D unresolved. Germline loops: CDR1 SGHTA, CDR2 FQGNSA. The CDR3 covers 12 residues. The V and J ends lost 1 base and 6 bases respectively, with 7 bases between them. The CDR3 coding sequence is TGTGCCAGCAGCTTAGTGTCTCTCGAGCAGTACTTC. Protein product: CASSLVSLEQYF.

This chain connects TRBV7-8 to TRBJ2-1, with TRBD1 identical over 9 bases. The CDR3 is made up of 16 amino acids. V gave up 5 bases and J gave up 0 bases; unmatched junction bases: 5. Per germline, CDR1 SGHVS and CDR2 FQNEAQ. The DNA for the CDR3 is TGTGCCAGCAGCATGGGACAGGGACCCTCCTACAATGAGCAGTTCTTC. It yields the protein CASSMGQGPSYNEQFF.

The rearrangement uses TRBV19 and TRBJ2-7, with 9 bases matching TRBD1. V trimming: 5 bases; J trimming: 4 bases; junction bases outside the gene matches: 6. Germline V gene lookup returns CDR1 LNHDA and CDR2 SQIVND (reference sequence). The CDR3 has 14 residues. CDR3 nucleotides: TGTGCCAGTAGTGAGGGGACAGGGCGTTACGAGCAGTACTTC. Translated: CASSEGTGRYEQYF.

V is TRBV5-6 and J is TRBJ2-2; 7 bases align to TRBD2. The CDR3 contains 13 residues. Trimming cost V 2 bases and J 7 bases; bases outside gene matches: 2. Looked up from germline, CDR1 is SGHDT and CDR2 is YYEEEE. The CDR3 DNA follows: TGTGCCAGCAGCTTTGGACTAGACGGGGAGCTGTTTTTT. It translates to CASSFGLDGELFF.

This chain uses TRBV30 with TRBJ1-6; D unresolved. This CDR3 region has 16 residues. V lost 5 bases to trimming and J lost 7 bases, with 21 bases between them. Germline V gives CDR1 GTSNPN, CDR2 SVGIG (reference sequence). CDR3 sequence (DNA): TGTGCCTGGTCCGCCCGGAACCCCATACTAAATTCACCCCTCCACTTT. It translates to CAWSARNPILNSPLHF. The full variable domain, in which reference TRBV30 and TRBJ1-6 provide the parts outside the CDR3, is SQTIHQWPATLVQPVGSPLSLECTVEGTSNPNLYWYRQAAGRGLQLLFYSVGIGQISSEVPQNLSASRPQDRQFILSSKKLLLSDSGFYLCAWSARNPILNSPLHFGNGTRLTVT.

The V and J genes are TRBV5-6 and TRBJ2-3; maybe TRBD2 (5 bases). CDR1 is SGHDT, CDR2 YYEEEE, per germline. V shed 0 bases and J shed 4 bases, with 18 bases lying between them. CDR3 length equals 17 residues. CDR3 coding DNA: TGTGCCAGCAGCTTGGCTCCCCCACTAGTCGGGCCAGATACGCAGTATTTT. Residues: CASSLAPPLVGPDTQYF.

This chain joins TRBV18 and TRBJ1-1, with 8 positions matching TRBD1. This CDR3 region has 15 residues. CDR1 KGHSH and CDR2 LQKENI come from the germline V gene. The V and J ends lost 4 bases and 4 bases, in that order; junction bases with no gene match: 8. The CDR3 sequence: CASSQGTGVATEAFF. The CDR3 region has the DNA TGTGCCAGCTCACAGGGGACAGGTGTGGCCACTGAAGCTTTCTTT.

This rearrangement joins TRBV27 to TRBJ1-5; D is ambiguous. Germline V lookup: CDR1 MNHEY, CDR2 SMNVEV (reference sequence). The CDR3 has 14 residues. The V end lost 6 bases, the J end lost 6 bases, and 15 bases lay between the germline ends. As DNA, the CDR3 is TGTGCCAGCAGATTGGGCGGAGGTAGTCAGCCCCAGCATTTT. Its protein product is CASRLGGGSQPQHF.

This clone was seen a single time. The J gene is TRBJ2-5, the V gene TRBV20-1; 7 bases line up with TRBD2. The CDR3 consists of 11 residues. After removal of 7 bases from V and 3 bases from J, the junction contained 2 bases not matched to a gene. The germline CDR1 and CDR2 sequences are DFQATT and SNEGSKA (reference sequence). CDR3 DNA: TGCAGTGTGGGAGGGGAAGAGACCCAGTACTTC. Translated, it gives CSVGGEETQYF.

The chain combines TRBV2 with TRBJ2-1, with D possibly matching TRBD1 (5 bases). Germline CDR1 is SNHLY and CDR2 is FYNNEI. The CDR3 is 15 residues long. The germline V and J ends were trimmed by 4 bases and 4 bases, with 14 bases remaining between them. The CDR3 spells CASSVLDNAYNEQFF. The CDR3 DNA sequence: TGTGCCAGCAGTGTTTTGGACAACGCGTACAATGAGCAGTTCTTC.

This clone came up a few times. The rearrangement joins TRBV27 to TRBJ1-2, with D possibly being TRBD1 (6 bases). Germline-derived CDR1 and CDR2 are MNHEY and SMNVEV (reference sequence). V gave up 4 bases and J gave up 8 bases, with 14 bases separating them. This CDR3 region has 13 residues. CDR3 sequence reads: CASSSTGWRGYTF. In DNA form, the CDR3 reads TGTGCCAGCAGTTCGACAGGATGGCGGGGCTACACCTTC.

The chain employs TRBV10-1 and TRBJ2-1, with 14 bases identical to TRBD2. Germline CDR1 WNHNN, CDR2 SYGVQD (reference sequence). This CDR3 is built from 15 residues. The V gene end was trimmed by 4 bases and the J gene end by 8 bases; junction bases not matched to a gene: 4. CDR3 in amino acids: CASSGGTSGGYEQFF. For the CDR3, the DNA is TGCGCCAGCAGTGGAGGGACTAGCGGGGGCTATGAGCAGTTCTTC.

The gene calls are TRBV2 and TRBJ2-3; TRBD2 matches at 8 bases. The V gene end was trimmed by 7 bases and the J gene end by 3 bases; junction bases not matched to a gene: 9. The CDR3 sequence is 15 residues long. Germline-derived CDR1 and CDR2 are SNHLY and FYNNEI. CDR3 bases: TGTGCCAGCACCGATATTTTAGCGGGGACAGATACGCAGTATTTT. Translating gives CASTDILAGTDTQYF.

This chain connects TRBV7-8 to TRBJ2-3; possible D gene TRBD2, 6 bases. The CDR3 is 18 residues long. The V gene lost 3 bases and the J gene lost 7 bases, with 26 bases spanning the gap. Per germline, CDR1 SGHVS and CDR2 FQNEAQ. CDR3 DNA: TGTGCCAGCAGCTTGGTATTTCGAAGTGGGGGGAAGGTGAATACGCAGTATTTT. Translated, it gives CASSLVFRSGGKVNTQYF.